This T cell receptor beta chain was sequenced for a study of beta chain features in type 1 diabetes. Broader study findings: TCRB CDR3s were moderately but significantly shorter in Type 1 diabetes patients in all four CD4+ subsets.

As every portion of the isolated RNA was reverse transcribed, the sequencing read expressed TCRB transcripts. Using immunoSEQ multiplex PCR, the repertoire was profiled, and TCRdb retains in-frame clones only, with some absent. Of nearly 700,000 clones detected, roughly 12% appear once; the ten largest clones hold 0.02% to 0.025%. Germline V CDR1 and CDR2: ENHRY, SYGVKD. Trimming removed 6 bases from V and 3 bases from J, with 14 bases in between. The CDR3 length is 14 residues. A remark on this clone: Its antigen is not identified.

A single heparinised blood sample, averaging approximately 116 mL, was obtained per donor. This chain joins TRBV10-3 and TRBJ2-5; D tentatively fits TRBD1 or TRBD2 (5 bases each). The TCR was taken from a man between 18 and 29 years old with type 1 diabetes. The sequencing sample was made of naive CD4+ T cells from blood. CDR3 coding DNA: TGTGCCATCAGCTCAGGGAGTCTAGAAGAGACCCAGTACTTC. Amino acids: CAISSGSLEETQYF.